Listed below are T cell receptor beta chains from one sample, sequenced in a study of shared clonotypes between healthy human individuals. Repertoires were generated with immunoSEQ multiplex PCR, while TCRdb's copy carries only in-frame clones and drops some. The sample records about half a million clones, around 79% being singletons. The sample consisted of PBMCs. The source of these receptors is a woman between 40 and 55 years old in good health. Some clones in this sample may be carry-over from other donors' samples. CDR3s include the opening cysteine and the closing phenylalanine or tryptophan. D genes are given only for firm matches. Some rows have no size entry. The others give once, few or many, or a class for an expanded clone.

j_call | d_call | clone_size | v_call | cdr3_aa | cdr3_nt
TRBJ2-7 | - | - | TRBV18 | CASSPGIEQYF | TGTGCCAGCTCACCAGGGATCGAGCAGTACTTC
TRBJ2-5 | - | - | TRBV29-1 | CSAGGRQEETQYF | TGCAGCGCAGGGGGGCGGCAAGAAGAGACCCAGTACTTC
TRBJ2-7 | TRBD1 | - | TRBV2 | CASSGTGKQEQYF | TGTGCCAGCAGTGGGACAGGGAAACAGGAGCAGTACTTC
TRBJ2-7 | - | once | TRBV13 | CASSLFAGHSSYEQYF | TGTGCCAGCAGCTTATTTGCGGGCCACTCCTCCTACGAGCAGTACTTC
TRBJ2-3 | TRBD2 | once | TRBV6-5 | CASSYRFSGIEDTQYF | TGTGCCAGCAGTTACCGGTTTAGCGGGATTGAAGATACGCAGTATTTT
TRBJ1-2 | - | - | TRBV2 | CASSGTGAYGYTF | TGTGCCAGCAGTGGAACCGGGGCGTATGGCTACACCTTC
TRBJ2-3 | TRBD1 | - | TRBV5-6 | CASSSGTGTTDTQYF | TGTGCCAGCAGCTCCGGGACAGGGACCACAGATACGCAGTATTTT
TRBJ1-2 | - | - | TRBV6-6 | CASSPGGHYNYGYTF | TGTGCCAGCAGCCCCGGCGGGCACTATAACTATGGCTACACCTTC
TRBJ1-1 | TRBD1 | - | TRBV10-2 | CASSDRVEAFF | TGCGCCAGCAGCGACAGGGTTGAAGCTTTCTTT
TRBJ2-5 | TRBD2 | - | TRBV14 | CASSQVRSSGSLETQYF | TGTGCCAGCAGCCAAGTAAGGTCGAGCGGGAGTTTAGAGACCCAGTACTTC
TRBJ2-4 | - | once | TRBV30 | CALSSGLPGGGAKNIQYF | TGTGCCCTATCCTCGGGACTCCCCGGAGGAGGAGCCAAAAACATTCAGTACTTC
TRBJ2-3 | TRBD1 | - | TRBV5-8 | CASSLDRGADTQYF | TGTGCCAGCAGCTTGGACAGGGGGGCAGATACGCAGTATTTT
TRBJ2-7 | TRBD2 | once | TRBV7-2 | CASTNPGLPDEQYF | TGTGCCAGCACCAACCCGGGACTACCCGACGAGCAGTACTTC
TRBJ2-7 | TRBD2 | - | TRBV5-1 | CASSPGRAAYEQYF | TGCGCCAGCAGCCCGGGGAGGGCCGCATACGAGCAGTACTTC
TRBJ2-1 | TRBD2 | - | TRBV9 | CASSVFGTRTSGYNEQFF | TGTGCCAGCAGCGTATTTGGGACGAGGACTAGCGGCTACAATGAGCAGTTCTTC
TRBJ1-2 | - | - | TRBV10-3 | CAITSDSNYGYTF | TGTGCCATCACCTCCGACAGTAACTATGGCTACACCTTC
TRBJ2-1 | - | - | TRBV18 | CASSPLSGPYNEQFF | TGTGCCAGCTCACCACTAAGCGGGCCCTACAATGAGCAGTTCTTC
TRBJ2-5 | TRBD1 | - | TRBV2 | CASTFPGTGRQETQYF | TGTGCCAGCACCTTTCCCGGGACAGGGAGGCAAGAGACCCAGTACTTC
TRBJ2-1 | - | - | TRBV11-2 | CASKPGASASLKQFF | TGTGCCAGCAAGCCCGGGGCTAGCGCGTCCTTGAAGCAGTTCTTC
TRBJ2-7 | - | - | TRBV5-1 | CASSIFDGSYEQYF | TGCGCCAGCAGCATCTTCGACGGATCCTACGAGCAGTACTTC
TRBJ2-7 | - | few | TRBV7-8 | CASSLPGLHYEQYF | TGTGCCAGCAGCTTACCGGGACTCCACTACGAGCAGTACTTC
TRBJ1-5 | - | - | TRBV4-2 | CASSQGFGGQPQHF | TGTGCCAGCAGCCAAGGTTTCGGGGGCCAGCCCCAGCATTTT
TRBJ2-3 | TRBD2 | - | TRBV7-2 | CASSLHRLAGLTDTQYF | TGTGCCAGCAGCCTACACCGTCTAGCGGGACTCACAGATACGCAGTATTTT
TRBJ1-2 | TRBD1 | - | TRBV4-1 | CASSPGTGGGGYTF | TGCGCCAGCAGTCCCGGGACAGGAGGAGGTGGCTACACCTTC
TRBJ1-1 | - | - | TRBV15 | CATSYLPGGGTEAFF | TGTGCCACCAGCTACCTCCCGGGGGGCGGAACTGAAGCTTTCTTT
TRBJ1-1 | - | - | TRBV19 | CASSIDGNTEAFF | TGTGCCAGTAGTATAGATGGGAACACTGAAGCTTTCTTT
TRBJ1-4 | - | - | TRBV18 | CASSREGGTNEKLFF | TGTGCCAGCTCACGAGAGGGAGGAACTAATGAAAAACTGTTTTTT
TRBJ2-5 | TRBD1 | - | TRBV14 | CASSQGYRGHLGKVQETQYF | TGTGCCAGCAGCCAAGGATACAGGGGGCATCTCGGCAAAGTCCAAGAGACCCAGTACTTC
TRBJ2-1 | TRBD2 | - | TRBV7-2 | CASRTKLAGVDEQFF | TGTGCCAGCCGGACCAAACTAGCGGGAGTGGATGAGCAGTTCTTC
TRBJ2-1 | - | - | TRBV18 | CASSPSGRHNEQFF | TGTGCCAGCTCACCGTCGGGACGTCACAATGAGCAGTTCTTC
TRBJ1-2 | - | - | TRBV7-9 | CASSTAGANYGYTF | TGTGCCAGCTCTACCGCAGGGGCCAACTATGGCTACACCTTC
TRBJ2-7 | - | few | TRBV5-6 | CASSLGQSYEQYF | TGTGCCAGCAGCTTGGGACAATCCTACGAGCAGTACTTC
TRBJ2-1 | - | - | TRBV6-5 | CASSWTPGDEQFF | TGTGCCAGCAGTTGGACGCCGGGCGATGAGCAGTTCTTC
TRBJ2-7 | - | many | TRBV6-4 | CASSEVEVMCPYEQYF | TGTGCCAGCAGTGAGGTAGAGGTAATGTGCCCCTACGAGCAGTACTTC
TRBJ2-7 | - | once | TRBV28 | CASSPQALDEQYF | TGTGCCAGCAGTCCACAAGCCCTCGACGAGCAGTACTTC
TRBJ2-1 | TRBD2 | - | TRBV10-3 | CAISDIGLAGDEQFF | TGTGCCATCAGTGATATAGGACTAGCGGGAGACGAGCAGTTCTTC
TRBJ2-1 | - | - | TRBV7-9 | CASSVLSRSYNEQFF | TGTGCCAGCAGTGTGTTGTCCAGATCCTACAATGAGCAGTTCTTC
TRBJ2-7 | - | - | TRBV11-1 | CASSPDGSPDYEQYF | TGTGCCAGCAGCCCAGATGGTTCACCCGACTACGAGCAGTACTTC
TRBJ1-5 | - | - | TRBV5-5 | CASSREVDISRNQPQHF | TGTGCCAGCAGCCGCGAGGTGGACATATCCCGCAATCAGCCCCAGCATTTT